The rows below give T cell receptor beta chains drawn from one sample of a study of T-cell memory formation after mild COVID-19. MiXCR, run by TCRdb on the 5' RACE reads, gives a single entry per CDR3 protein. The sample shows almost 550,000 distinct CDR3 sequences, around 21% of them seen only once. The sequenced sample consisted of PBMCs or a T cell subset sorted from them (not recorded which). Receptors originate from an adult woman who had mild COVID-19 (a few samples of this study predate the infection). Cell type and time point are not known. Both conserved end residues are part of each CDR3. The D gene is left open where the match is weak. Clone size is stated in some rows and not others, as once, few, many or a class when expanded.

clone size | J gene | D gene | V gene | CDR3 DNA | CDR3 protein
. | TRBJ1-5 | TRBD1 | TRBV5-1 | TGCGCCAGCAGCTTAACAGGGGGCAGTTCTCAGCCCCAGCATTTT | CASSLTGGSSQPQHF
. | TRBJ2-7 | TRBD2 | TRBV20-1 | TGCAGTGCTAGAGCCAGGACTAGCGGGGGCTACGAGCAGTACTTC | CSARARTSGGYEQYF
. | TRBJ2-5 | . | TRBV4-3 | TGCGCCAGCAGCCAAGATTGGGTGGCGCCAGAGACCCAGTACTTC | CASSQDWVAPETQYF
. | TRBJ2-5 | . | TRBV15 | TGTGCCACCAGCGGACCAGGTCGACCCACGGAGACCCAGTACTTC | CATSGPGRPTETQYF
many | TRBJ2-3 | TRBD1 | TRBV12-3/TRBV12-4 | TGTGCCAGCAGTTTAGAGGGACAGGGAAGGACAGATACGCAGTATTTT | CASSLEGQGRTDTQYF
few | TRBJ2-3 | . | TRBV2 | TGTGCCAGCAGTTCCGACGTAGCTAGCACAGATACGCAGTATTTT | CASSSDVASTDTQYF
few | TRBJ2-1 | TRBD2 | TRBV18 | TGTGCCAGCTCACCGACTAGCTCAATGCGCAATGAGCAGTTCTTC | CASSPTSSMRNEQFF
many | TRBJ1-4 | . | TRBV5-5 | TGTGCCAGCAGCTGGGGACCCACAGACGGAAGTGAAAAACTGTTTTTT | CASSWGPTDGSEKLFF
few | TRBJ2-7 | TRBD1 | TRBV5-5 | TGTGCCAGCAGCGCGCAATCCGGGACAGGGGGCGTCGAGCAGTACTTC | CASSAQSGTGGVEQYF
few | TRBJ1-2 | . | TRBV7-9 | TGTGCCAGCAGCTTAATTGAAGGCTACACCTTC | CASSLIEGYTF
few | TRBJ2-7 | . | TRBV3-1 | TGTGCCAGCAGCCAATCAACAGGTTCAACCTACGAGCAGTACTTC | CASSQSTGSTYEQYF
. | TRBJ2-7 | TRBD2 | TRBV7-2 | TGTGCCAGCAGCTTGAGCGGGGCCTATTACGAGCAGTACTTC | CASSLSGAYYEQYF
. | TRBJ2-2 | . | TRBV6-5 | TGTGCCAGCAGCTATGGTAGTGGGTACGGGGAGCTGTTTTTT | CASSYGSGYGELFF
few | TRBJ1-2 | TRBD1 | TRBV20-1 | TGCAGTCCACCATTGTCGGGACAGAGCTATGGCTACACCTTC | CSPPLSGQSYGYTF
. | TRBJ2-5 | . | TRBV7-9 | TGTGCCAGCAGCTTAGCGGGGCAGGGTCGGGAGACCCAGTACTTC | CASSLAGQGRETQYF
few | TRBJ1-2 | TRBD1 | TRBV6-5 | TGTGCCAGCCTTGGCGGCCCGTCAGGGGGTAACTATGGCTACACCTTC | CASLGGPSGGNYGYTF
. | TRBJ2-3 | . | TRBV7-3 | TGTGCCAGCAGCATGCAGGGCGGCCACACAGATACGCAGTATTTT | CASSMQGGHTDTQYF
few | TRBJ2-3 | . | TRBV18 | TGTGCCAGCTCTCCACAGATACAGGGTTATGGTGGCACAGATACGCAGTATTTT | CASSPQIQGYGGTDTQYF
few | TRBJ2-5 | . | TRBV25-1 | TGTGCCAGCAGTGACCCGAGGACACCGCAAGAGACCCAGTACTTC | CASSDPRTPQETQYF
few | TRBJ2-3 | . | TRBV20-1 | TGCAGTGCTAGAGATTCGAGCACAGATACGCAGTATTTT | CSARDSSTDTQYF
few | TRBJ2-1 | . | TRBV7-6 | TGTGCGTGCGGGTGGGGTACTGAGCAGTTCTTC | CACGWGTEQFF
few | TRBJ2-6 | TRBD1 | TRBV4-1 | TGCGCCAGCAGCCAAGAAGGACAGGGAAACTCTGGGGCCAACGTCCTGACTTTC | CASSQEGQGNSGANVLTF
. | TRBJ2-5 | . | TRBV9 | TGTGCCAGCAGCGTAACAGGGATCCAAGAGACCCAGTACTTC | CASSVTGIQETQYF
. | TRBJ2-1 | . | TRBV24-1 | TGTGCCACCAGTGATTGGCGGCGGTCGGTTAATGAGCAGTTCTTC | CATSDWRRSVNEQFF
. | TRBJ1-1 | TRBD1 | TRBV3-1 | TGTGCCAGCAGTCAGGGCGCAGGGGGCGGAGGCACTGAAGCTTTCTTT | CASSQGAGGGGTEAFF
. | TRBJ2-3 | TRBD1 | TRBV12-3/TRBV12-4 | TGTGCCAGCAGTTTAGCGGGACAGGGCGGAACAGATACGCAGTATTTT | CASSLAGQGGTDTQYF
. | TRBJ2-3 | . | TRBV9 | TGTGCCAGCAGCGTAGTCGGGGGGCAAGCAGATACGCAGTATTTT | CASSVVGGQADTQYF
many | TRBJ1-5 | . | TRBV6-1 | TGTGCCAGCAGTGGACAGTATAGCAATCAGCCCCAGCATTTT | CASSGQYSNQPQHF
few | TRBJ2-1 | . | TRBV2 | TGTGCCAGCGCCCCCCGGAACTTAGACAATGAGCAGTTCTTC | CASAPRNLDNEQFF
. | TRBJ2-1 | TRBD2 | TRBV6-1 | TGTGCCAGCATCTGGACTAGCGGGAGGGCAAACCCCTCCTACAATGAGCAGTTCTTC | CASIWTSGRANPSYNEQFF
few | TRBJ2-1 | . | TRBV7-8 | TGTGCCAGCAGCCCGAGTCCCCCGGGGTACAATGAGCAGTTCTTC | CASSPSPPGYNEQFF
. | TRBJ2-5 | TRBD2 | TRBV12-3/TRBV12-4 | TGTGCCAGCAGCTCCGGACTAGCGGGAGCCGGGGAGACCCAGTACTTC | CASSSGLAGAGETQYF
few | TRBJ1-2 | . | TRBV7-9 | TGTGCCAGCAGCTCAGCAAGGGGCTACACCTTC | CASSSARGYTF
. | TRBJ1-5 | TRBD1 | TRBV2 | TGTGCCAGCACTCTGGACAGGGCCGGTCAGCCCCAGCATTTT | CASTLDRAGQPQHF
. | TRBJ1-2 | . | TRBV29-1 | TGCAGCGTTGAAGGGGCGGGAGGAGGCTACACCTTC | CSVEGAGGGYTF
few | TRBJ2-7 | TRBD1 | TRBV7-6 | TGTGCCAGCAGCTTGTTAGGGACAGGGAACTACGAGCAGTACTTC | CASSLLGTGNYEQYF
few | TRBJ2-1 | TRBD2 | TRBV20-1 | TGCAGTGCTGAAACAGCGGGGGGCTCCTACAATGAGCAGTTCTTC | CSAETAGGSYNEQFF
. | TRBJ1-1 | . | TRBV29-1 | TGCAGCGTTCGGGCAGACCTTAACACTGAAGCTTTCTTT | CSVRADLNTEAFF
. | TRBJ1-2 | . | TRBV12-3/TRBV12-4 | TGTGCCAGCAGTTTAGCAACCGCAGGCGCTTATGGCTACACCTTC | CASSLATAGAYGYTF
. | TRBJ2-7 | . | TRBV5-1 | TGCGCCAGCAGCCGTGGGTTTTCCGAAGCCTACGAGCAGTACTTC | CASSRGFSEAYEQYF
. | TRBJ2-7 | . | TRBV18 | TGTGCCAGCTCACTAGAACAGGGTGGCGAGCAGTACTTC | CASSLEQGGEQYF
. | TRBJ2-7 | TRBD2 | TRBV12-3/TRBV12-4 | TGTGCCAGCAGTTTGGGTAGCGGGGGGGCCGACGAGCAGTACTTC | CASSLGSGGADEQYF
. | TRBJ1-2 | . | TRBV6-5 | TGTGCCAGCAGGCGGGGGACAAATATCTATGAAGGGGGCTACACCTTC | CASRRGTNIYEGGYTF
. | TRBJ2-5 | TRBD1 | TRBV12-3/TRBV12-4 | TGTGCCAGCAGTCTCCGGGACAGGGGCAGGGGGACCCAGTACTTC | CASSLRDRGRGTQYF
few | TRBJ1-2 | . | TRBV5-5 | TGTGCCAGCAGCTTTTTAGCCCTCGGTCAGGGGAAAGGAGGCTACACCTTC | CASSFLALGQGKGGYTF
few | TRBJ2-1 | TRBD1 | TRBV9 | TGTGCCAGCAGCGGACAGGGTATCAATGAGCAGTTCTTC | CASSGQGINEQFF
. | TRBJ2-6 | . | TRBV15 | TGTGCCACCAGCTCGGGGGCGAAGCCCTCTGGGGCCAACGTCCTGACTTTC | CATSSGAKPSGANVLTF
. | TRBJ2-2 | TRBD2 | TRBV9 | TGTGCCAGCAGCGTAGCTAGCGGGAAGAACACCGGGGAGCTGTTTTTT | CASSVASGKNTGELFF
. | TRBJ1-1 | . | TRBV5-1 | TGCGCCAGCTCGGACCCTAGGGACACTGAAGCTTTCTTT | CASSDPRDTEAFF